The 24 T cell receptor beta chains in this list originate from one sample, sequenced in a study of identical twins. TCRdb re-called the 5' RACE reads with MiXCR, one entry per CDR3 protein. The top ten hold 35% to 45% of the sample, which has approximately 190,000 distinct CDR3 sequences, about 15% seen once. These data were likewise used in another study, on T cells expressing NK-cell markers.

The sequencing sample was made of CD8+ T cells sorted from blood. These receptors were collected from a woman aged 18-30 years in good health.

This clonotype came up a few times. This chain uses TRBV7-3 with TRBJ2-2, with D unresolved. Trimming shortened V by 4 bases and J by 4 bases, and 10 bases separated the two germline ends. Germline loops: CDR1 SGHTA, CDR2 FQGTGA. The CDR3 is 14 residues long. The CDR3 DNA sequence: TGTGCCAGCAGCTGGGTTTCGGGCACCGGGGAGCTGTTTTTT. Protein sequence: CASSWVSGTGELFF.

This clonotype was observed a few times. The V and J genes are TRBV27 and TRBJ2-7; D is possibly TRBD2 (6 bases). In germline, CDR1 is MNHEY, CDR2 SMNVEV (reference sequence). The V and J ends lost 6 bases and 0 bases respectively, with 12 bases between them. This CDR3 spans 14 amino acids. CDR3 amino acids: CASRGLESSYEQYF. CDR3 coding DNA: TGTGCCAGCAGGGGACTGGAGAGCTCCTACGAGCAGTACTTC.

This clonotype was observed a handful of times. The chain links TRBV15 to TRBJ2-3; no definite D call. Germline CDR1 reads LNHNV; CDR2 reads YYDKDF (reference sequence). V was trimmed by 0 bases and J by 6 bases, leaving 7 bases between them. The CDR3 is made up of 13 amino acids. CDR3 protein: CATSRDRVDTQYF. As DNA, the CDR3 is TGTGCCACCAGCAGAGATCGCGTTGATACGCAGTATTTT.

The J gene is TRBJ2-2, the V gene TRBV5-1; 9 bases fit TRBD2. Trimming cost V 4 bases and J 4 bases; bases outside gene matches: 11. The germline CDR1 and CDR2 sequences are SGHRS and YFSETQ. The CDR3 is 17 amino acids. The CDR3 DNA reads as TGCGCCAGCAGCGTCCGGGAAGCGGGAGGTGGCACCGGGGAGCTGTTTTTT. Its translation: CASSVREAGGGTGELFF.

The chain uses TRBV11-2 and TRBJ1-2, with 11 bases fitting TRBD1. V shed 5 bases, J shed 3 bases, and the junction held 14 bases outside the gene matches. Germline V gene data show CDR1 as SGHAT and CDR2 as FQNNGV. CDR3 length equals 18 residues. The CDR3 region is CASSVPGQGEVYDYGYTF. CDR3 DNA: TGTGCCAGCAGCGTTCCGGGACAGGGGGAAGTGTATGACTATGGCTACACCTTC.

The V call is TRBV6-1, the J call TRBJ2-6, with D uncertain. This CDR3 is built from 15 residues. The V and J ends lost 6 bases and 0 bases respectively, with 9 bases between them. CDR1 is MNHNS and CDR2 is SASEGT in the germline V gene. The CDR3 reads CASSLLLSGANVLTF. In nucleotides, the CDR3 is TGTGCCAGCAGCCTCCTGCTCTCTGGGGCCAACGTCCTGACTTTC.

This sequence joins TRBV7-2 and TRBJ2-5; 9 nucleotides align to TRBD1. The CDR3 totals 15 residues. The ends lost 6 bases at V and 0 bases at J; junction bases unmatched: 5. Germline lookup yields CDR1 SGHTA and CDR2 FQGNSA. CDR3 protein: CASSLGQGYQETQYF. The CDR3 DNA is TGTGCCAGCAGTTTGGGACAGGGATACCAAGAGACCCAGTACTTC.

A few counts support this clonotype. The CDR3 here is CASSQGSSSAYNEQFF. The CDR3 DNA is TGTGCCAGCAGCCAAGGGTCTAGCTCGGCCTACAATGAGCAGTTCTTC. The J gene is TRBJ2-1, the V gene TRBV4-2, with D possibly matching TRBD2 (5 bases). From germline, CDR1 is LGHNA and CDR2 YNFKEQ. CDR3 length: 16 amino acids. Trimming removed 1 base at V and 2 bases at J, with 12 bases between.

The J gene is TRBJ2-2, the V gene TRBV29-1; the D is unclear. From germline, CDR1 is SQVTM and CDR2 ANQGSEA. The CDR3 loop spans 11 amino acids. Trimming stripped 4 bases from V and 6 bases from J, with 6 bases between. CDR3 sequence: CSVVSAGELFF. The CDR3 DNA follows: TGCAGCGTTGTGAGTGCCGGGGAGCTGTTTTTT.

The chain couples TRBV3-1 to TRBJ2-1; 12 bases match TRBD2. The V gene's germline CDR1 is LGHDT and CDR2 YNNKEL (reference sequence). Trimming removed 0 bases from V and 4 bases from J; junction bases left unmatched: 7. The CDR3 runs to 18 residues. CDR3 bases: TGTGCCAGCAGCCAAGATCTATTGGGACTAGCGGGTTACAATGAGCAGTTCTTC. Protein: CASSQDLLGLAGYNEQFF.

This chain joins TRBV29-1 and TRBJ2-1; 9 bases map to TRBD2. The V segment lost 2 bases and the J segment 10 bases; nucleotides outside the gene matches: 6. The germline V gene has CDR1 SQVTM and CDR2 ANQGSEA. CDR3 length equals 13 residues. Written as DNA, the CDR3 is TGCAGCGTTGAAACGGCGGGGGGGAACGAGCAGTTCTTC. Its translation: CSVETAGGNEQFF.

The V gene is TRBV5-1, the J gene TRBJ2-7; D uncertain. Germline lookup yields CDR1 SGHRS and CDR2 YFSETQ. CDR3 length: 13 amino acids. V lost 0 bases and J lost 6, with 10 bases in between. The chain's CDR3 is CASSLAFGSEQYF. CDR3 DNA: TGCGCCAGCAGCTTGGCCTTCGGAAGCGAGCAGTACTTC.

The rearrangement joins TRBV4-3 to TRBJ1-1; possible D gene TRBD1, 6 bases. Looked up from germline, CDR1 is LGHNA and CDR2 is YSLEER. The CDR3 loop spans 16 amino acids. The V end was cut by 0 bases, the J end by 2 bases, with 13 bases between. CDR3 coding DNA: TGCGCCAGCAGCCAAGAAACGGACAGACGAAACACTGAAGCTTTCTTT. As protein: CASSQETDRRNTEAFF.

A few counts support this clonotype. The gene calls are TRBV29-1 and TRBJ1-2; D is unresolved. Trimming took 3 bases from V and 0 from J, leaving 8 bases between them. CDR3 length: 13 amino acids. Germline CDR1 SQVTM, CDR2 ANQGSEA. CDR3 DNA: TGCAGCGTTGAGACGGGATCTAACTATGGCTACACCTTC. Amino acid sequence: CSVETGSNYGYTF.

This clonotype was seen more than once but under ten times. The CDR3, as DNA: TGCGCCAGCAGCCAAGAACCCCAGGAACTGGGCTACGAGCAGTACTTC. Translation: CASSQEPQELGYEQYF. The gene calls are TRBV4-1 and TRBJ2-7, with D hard to call. Trimming stripped 0 bases from V and 3 bases from J, with 15 bases between. The CDR3 is 16 residues long. CDR1 and CDR2 from the germline V gene are MGHRA and YSYEKL.

This clonotype was detected a few times. The genes are TRBV7-9 and TRBJ2-5; D is ambiguous. Germline CDR1 and CDR2: SEHNR and FQNEAQ (reference sequence). The V end lost 1 base, the J end lost 5 bases, and 5 bases lay between the germline ends. This CDR3 spans 12 amino acids. The CDR3 reads CASSLEWETQYF. The DNA of the CDR3 is TGTGCCAGCAGCTTAGAGTGGGAGACCCAGTACTTC.

The V and J genes are TRBV10-2 and TRBJ1-4; no clear D gene. The CDR3 is 14 amino acids. The germline CDR1 and CDR2 sequences are WSHSY and SAAADI. V dropped 2 bases and J dropped 8 bases, with 12 bases sitting between them. In nucleotides, the CDR3 is TGCGCCAGCAGTGAGGGTGGTCGAGGAGAAAAACTGTTTTTT. Its protein is CASSEGGRGEKLFF.

The V call is TRBV20-1, the J call TRBJ1-5; D unresolved. The CDR3 runs to 13 residues. Trimming pared 1 base from V and 5 bases from J, leaving 9 bases between. Per the germline V gene, CDR1 is DFQATT and CDR2 is SNEGSKA (reference sequence). The CDR3 protein is CSARVRPDQPQHF. DNA of the CDR3: TGCAGTGCTAGAGTACGGCCGGATCAGCCCCAGCATTTT.

The V call is TRBV27, the J call TRBJ1-1, with no clear D. The germline gives CDR1 MNHEY, CDR2 SMNVEV (reference sequence). With 2 bases removed from V and 4 bases from J, the gap between germline ends came to 8 bases. CDR3 length: 13 amino acids. This CDR3 reads CASSLGLSTEAFF. Here the CDR3 DNA reads TGTGCCAGCAGTTTAGGACTAAGCACTGAAGCTTTCTTT.

This clonotype was detected only a few times. CDR3: CSVEIEQGSYTF. DNA of the CDR3: TGCAGCGTTGAAATCGAACAGGGTAGCTACACCTTC. V and J are TRBV29-1 and TRBJ1-2; D perhaps matches TRBD1 (6 bases). V gave up 2 bases and J gave up 9 bases, with 13 bases separating them. This CDR3 has 12 amino acids. The germline CDR1 and CDR2 sequences are SQVTM and ANQGSEA.

This clonotype turned up a few times. This chain uses TRBV6-5 with TRBJ1-1; D is undetermined. The germline V and J ends were trimmed by 2 bases and 8 bases, with 9 bases remaining between them. The CDR3 is made up of 12 amino acids. The germline V gene encodes CDR1 MNHEY and CDR2 SVGAGI. The CDR3 loop reads CASSYPTGEAFF. The DNA of the CDR3 is TGTGCCAGCAGTTACCCGACCGGGGAAGCTTTCTTT.

DNA of the CDR3: TGTGCCAGCAGCCAAAGGGACGGGGGGCGGTACGAGCAGTACTTC. It yields the protein CASSQRDGGRYEQYF. The rearrangement links TRBV14 to TRBJ2-7; possible D gene TRBD2, 7 bases. Germline V gives CDR1 SGHDN, CDR2 FVKESK. CDR3 length equals 15 residues. Trimming cost V 2 bases and J 4 bases, with 15 bases left between them.

This chain links TRBV6-1 with TRBJ2-7; 7 positions match TRBD1. CDR1 is MNHNS, CDR2 SASEGT, per germline. V lost 6 bases, J lost 0 bases, and 8 bases stayed unmatched. This CDR3 spans 15 amino acids. CDR3 sequence reads: CASSSGGKSSYEQYF. Written as DNA, the CDR3 is TGTGCCAGCAGCTCAGGGGGAAAGAGCTCCTACGAGCAGTACTTC.

This clonotype has only a few counts. This chain's CDR3 is CASSLTGSESEQFF. DNA of the CDR3: TGTGCCAGCAGCCTTACCGGGAGTGAGAGTGAGCAGTTCTTC. The chain couples TRBV14 to TRBJ2-1; TRBD2 is a possible D gene (6 bases). V lost 4 bases and J lost 9, with 16 bases in between. Per germline, CDR1 SGHDN and CDR2 FVKESK. The length of the CDR3 is 14 residues.